This entry lists 2 T cell receptor beta chains sequenced from one sample in a study of cytomegalovirus exposure and HLA in healthy donors. Primers included in the PCR were 60 Vbeta and 13 Jbeta primers. Only in-frame clones appear in the TCRdb table, and some are missing; sequencing was by immunoSEQ multiplex PCR. This table holds 150,000 to 200,000 clones, roughly 9.5% found once. Material for sequencing was PBMCs. These receptors were collected from a woman aged 25 to 39 in good health and CMV-seropositive.

V gene TRBV19 combines with J gene TRBJ1-1; D perhaps matches TRBD1 (6 bases). CDR3 length: 16 residues. Trimming pared 5 bases from V and 0 bases from J, leaving 16 bases between. Looked up from germline, CDR1 is LNHDA and CDR2 is SQIVND (reference sequence). The CDR3 region has the DNA TGTGCCAGTAGTTCGCGCCTTGGACAGCTGAACACTGAAGCTTTCTTT. This sequence encodes CASSSRLGQLNTEAFF.

This clone was recorded a few times. V is TRBV7-2 and J is TRBJ1-2, with 10 bases identical to TRBD1. Germline CDR1 is SGHTA and CDR2 is FQGNSA. There are 15 residues in the CDR3. Germline trimming cut 5 bases from V and 2 bases from J; bases unmatched to any gene: 5. CDR3: CASSRRDRGNYGYTF. CDR3 DNA sequence: TGTGCCAGCAGCAGACGGGACAGGGGAAACTATGGCTACACCTTC.